This T cell receptor beta chain was identified during a study of identifying expanded T cells in peripheral blood. The protocol was immunoSEQ multiplex PCR, while the TCRdb copy is restricted to in-frame clones and leaves out a portion. The table has 91,000 or so clones, roughly 86% seen once; the top ten hold around 4%. V was clipped by 10 bases and J by 6 bases, with 12 bases between them. The CDR3 is made up of 11 amino acids. The V gene's germline CDR1 is MDHEN and CDR2 SYDVKM. V usage is TRBV28 and J usage is TRBJ1-2, with no clear D. The sequence was obtained from a person aged 18 to 70 in good health. Sample: blood. The CDR3 sequence: CATTHPDGYTF. CDR3 DNA: TGTGCCACCACCCACCCGGATGGCTACACCTTC.